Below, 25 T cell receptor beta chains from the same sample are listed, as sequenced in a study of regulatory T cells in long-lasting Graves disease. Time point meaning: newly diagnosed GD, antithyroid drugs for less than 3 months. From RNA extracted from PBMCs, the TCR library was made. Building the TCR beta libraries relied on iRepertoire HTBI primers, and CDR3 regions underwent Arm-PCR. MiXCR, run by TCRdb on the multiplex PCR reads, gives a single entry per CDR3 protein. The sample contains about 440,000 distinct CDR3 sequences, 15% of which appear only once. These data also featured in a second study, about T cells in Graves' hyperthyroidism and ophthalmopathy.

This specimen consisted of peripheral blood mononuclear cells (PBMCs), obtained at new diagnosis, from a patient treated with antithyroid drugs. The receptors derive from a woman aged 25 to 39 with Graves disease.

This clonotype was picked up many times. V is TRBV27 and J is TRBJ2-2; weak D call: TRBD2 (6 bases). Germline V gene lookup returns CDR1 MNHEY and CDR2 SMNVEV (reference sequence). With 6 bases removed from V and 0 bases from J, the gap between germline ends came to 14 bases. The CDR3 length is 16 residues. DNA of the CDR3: TGTGCCAGCAGCCGTCGGGGGTCGGCGAACACCGGGGAGCTGTTTTTT. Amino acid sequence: CASSRRGSANTGELFF.

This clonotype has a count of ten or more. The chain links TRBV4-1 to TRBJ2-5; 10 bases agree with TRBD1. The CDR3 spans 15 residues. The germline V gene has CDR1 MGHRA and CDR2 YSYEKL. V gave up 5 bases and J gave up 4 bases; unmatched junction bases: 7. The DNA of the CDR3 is TGCGCCAGCAGCACCGGGACAGGGGCGTTAGAGACCCAGTACTTC. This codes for CASSTGTGALETQYF.

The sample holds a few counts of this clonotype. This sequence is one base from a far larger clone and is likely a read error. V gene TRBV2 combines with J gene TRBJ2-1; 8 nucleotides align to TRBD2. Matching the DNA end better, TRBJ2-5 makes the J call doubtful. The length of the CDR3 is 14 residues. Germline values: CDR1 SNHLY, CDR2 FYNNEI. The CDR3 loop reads CASSNGGAPETQYF. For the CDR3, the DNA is TGTGCCAGCAGCAACGGGGGGGCCCCCGAGACCCAGTACTTC.

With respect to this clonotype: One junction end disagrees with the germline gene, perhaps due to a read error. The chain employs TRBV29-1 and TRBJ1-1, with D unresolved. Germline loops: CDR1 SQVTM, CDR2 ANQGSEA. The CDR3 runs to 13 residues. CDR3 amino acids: CSVSRRMNTETFF. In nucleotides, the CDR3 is TGCAGCGTTTCCAGGAGAATGAACACTGAAACTTTCTTT.

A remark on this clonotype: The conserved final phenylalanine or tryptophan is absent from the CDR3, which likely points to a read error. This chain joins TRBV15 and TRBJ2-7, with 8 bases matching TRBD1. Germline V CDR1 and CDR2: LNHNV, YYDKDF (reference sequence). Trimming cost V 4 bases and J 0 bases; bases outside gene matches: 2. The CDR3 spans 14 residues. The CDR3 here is CATSKQGASYEQYL. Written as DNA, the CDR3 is TGTGCCACCAGCAAGCAGGGGGCCTCCTACGAGCAGTACCTC.

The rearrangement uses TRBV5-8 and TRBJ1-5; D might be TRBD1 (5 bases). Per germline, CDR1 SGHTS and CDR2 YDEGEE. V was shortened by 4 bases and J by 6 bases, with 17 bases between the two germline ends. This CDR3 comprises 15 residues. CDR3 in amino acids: CASSPNTGFVQPQHF. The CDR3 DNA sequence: TGTGCCAGCAGCCCCAATACAGGCTTCGTTCAGCCCCAGCATTTT.

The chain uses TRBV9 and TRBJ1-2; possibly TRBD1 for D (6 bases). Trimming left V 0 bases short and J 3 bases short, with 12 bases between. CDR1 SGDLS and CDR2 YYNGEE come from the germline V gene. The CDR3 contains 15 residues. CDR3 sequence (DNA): TGTGCCAGCAGCGTAGTGTCAGGGGCGGACTATGGCTACACCTTC. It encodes CASSVVSGADYGYTF. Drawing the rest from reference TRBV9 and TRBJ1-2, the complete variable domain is DSGVTQTPKHLITATGQRVTLRCSPRSGDLSVYWYQQSLDQGLQFLIQYYNGEERAKGNILERFSAQQFPDLHSELNLSSLELGDSALYFCASSVVSGADYGYTFGSGTRLTVV.

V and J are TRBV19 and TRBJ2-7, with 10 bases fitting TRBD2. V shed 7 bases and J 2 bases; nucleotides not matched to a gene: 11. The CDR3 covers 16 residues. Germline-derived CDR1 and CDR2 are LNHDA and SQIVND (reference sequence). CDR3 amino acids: CASIPGRTSGTYEQYF. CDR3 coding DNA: TGTGCCAGTATTCCGGGGAGGACTAGCGGAACCTACGAGCAGTACTTC.

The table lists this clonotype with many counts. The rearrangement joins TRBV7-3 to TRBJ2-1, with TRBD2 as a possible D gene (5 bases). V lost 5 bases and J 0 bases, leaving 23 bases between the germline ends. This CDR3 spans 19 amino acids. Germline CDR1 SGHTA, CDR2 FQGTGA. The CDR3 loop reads CASSTQPLGGLSSYNEQFF. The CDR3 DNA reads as TGTGCCAGCAGCACCCAGCCCCTAGGCGGGTTAAGCTCCTACAATGAGCAGTTCTTC.

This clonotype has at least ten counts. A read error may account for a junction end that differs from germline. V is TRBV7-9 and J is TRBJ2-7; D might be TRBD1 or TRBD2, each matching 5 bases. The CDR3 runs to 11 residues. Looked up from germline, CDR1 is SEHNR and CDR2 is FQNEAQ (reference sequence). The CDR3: CASSSPTGLDF. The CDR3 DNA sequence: TGTGCCAGCAGCTCTCCAACGGGGCTTGACTTC.

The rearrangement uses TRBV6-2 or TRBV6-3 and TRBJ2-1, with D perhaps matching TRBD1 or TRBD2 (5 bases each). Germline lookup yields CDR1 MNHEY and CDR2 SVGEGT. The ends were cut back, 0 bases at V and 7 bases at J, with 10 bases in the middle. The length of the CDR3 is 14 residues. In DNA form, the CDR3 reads TGTGCCAGCAGTTACTCCGGGACGCCAAATGAGCAGTTCTTC. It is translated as CASSYSGTPNEQFF.

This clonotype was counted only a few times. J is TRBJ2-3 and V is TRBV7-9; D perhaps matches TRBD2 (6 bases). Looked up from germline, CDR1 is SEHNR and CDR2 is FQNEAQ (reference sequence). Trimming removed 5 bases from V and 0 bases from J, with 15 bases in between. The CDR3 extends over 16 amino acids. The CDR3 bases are TGTGCCAGCAGCCACGCCCCGGCGGGAAGCACAGATACGCAGTATTTT. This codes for CASSHAPAGSTDTQYF.

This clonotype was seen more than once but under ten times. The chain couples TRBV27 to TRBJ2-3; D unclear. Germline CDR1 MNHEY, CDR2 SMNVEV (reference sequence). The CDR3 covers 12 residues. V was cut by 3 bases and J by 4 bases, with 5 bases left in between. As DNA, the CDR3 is TGTGCCAGCAGTTTTGACCCAGATACGCAGTATTTT. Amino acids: CASSFDPDTQYF.

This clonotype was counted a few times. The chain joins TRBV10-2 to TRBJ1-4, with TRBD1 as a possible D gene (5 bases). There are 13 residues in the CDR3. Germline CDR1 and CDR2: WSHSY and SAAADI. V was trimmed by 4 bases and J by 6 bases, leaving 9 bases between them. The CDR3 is CASSGRQHEKLFF. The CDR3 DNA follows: TGCGCCAGCAGTGGTCGACAGCATGAAAAACTGTTTTTT.

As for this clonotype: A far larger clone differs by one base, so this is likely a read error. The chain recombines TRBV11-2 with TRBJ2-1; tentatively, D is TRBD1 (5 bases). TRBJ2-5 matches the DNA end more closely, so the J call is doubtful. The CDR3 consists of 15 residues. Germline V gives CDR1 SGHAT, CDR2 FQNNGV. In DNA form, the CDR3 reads TGTGCCGGCAGTTCCCAGGGTTCCCTAGGAGAGACCCAGTACTTC. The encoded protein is CAGSSQGSLGETQYF.

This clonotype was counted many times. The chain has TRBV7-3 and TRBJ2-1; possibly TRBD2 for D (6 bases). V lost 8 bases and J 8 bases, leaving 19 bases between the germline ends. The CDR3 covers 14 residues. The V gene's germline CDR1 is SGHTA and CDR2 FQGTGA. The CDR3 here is CASAGRGLIDEQFF. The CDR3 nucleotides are TGTGCCAGCGCGGGGCGCGGTCTGATCGATGAGCAGTTCTTC. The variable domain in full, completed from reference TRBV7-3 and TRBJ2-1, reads GAGVSQTPSNKVTEKGKYVELRCDPISGHTALYWYRQSLGQGPEFLIYFQGTGAADDSGLPNDRFFAVRPEGSVSTLKIQRTERGDSAVYLCASAGRGLIDEQFFGPGTRLTVL.

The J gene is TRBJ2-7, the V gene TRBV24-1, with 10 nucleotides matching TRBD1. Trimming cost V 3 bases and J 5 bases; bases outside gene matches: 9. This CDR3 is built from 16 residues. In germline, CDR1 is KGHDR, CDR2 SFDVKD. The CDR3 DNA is TGTGCCACCAGTGATCCCCGGGACAGGGGATTTAACGAGCAGTACTTC. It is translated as CATSDPRDRGFNEQYF.

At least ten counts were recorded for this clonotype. CDR3 DNA sequence: TGTGCCAGCAGTGAAGGGGGGTCAGATACGCAGTATTTT. It encodes CASSEGGSDTQYF. The genes are TRBV6-1 and TRBJ2-3; the D gene could be TRBD1 or TRBD2 (5 bases each). Germline CDR1 reads MNHNS; CDR2 reads SASEGT. The length of the CDR3 is 13 residues. The germline V and J ends were trimmed by 1 base and 4 bases, with 6 bases remaining between them.

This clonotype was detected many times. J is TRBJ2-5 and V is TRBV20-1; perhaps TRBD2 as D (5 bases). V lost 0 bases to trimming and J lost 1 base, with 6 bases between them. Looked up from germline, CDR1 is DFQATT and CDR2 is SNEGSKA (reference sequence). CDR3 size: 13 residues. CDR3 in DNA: TGCAGTGCTAGAGACGGGATCCAAGAGACCCAGTACTTC. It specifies CSARDGIQETQYF.

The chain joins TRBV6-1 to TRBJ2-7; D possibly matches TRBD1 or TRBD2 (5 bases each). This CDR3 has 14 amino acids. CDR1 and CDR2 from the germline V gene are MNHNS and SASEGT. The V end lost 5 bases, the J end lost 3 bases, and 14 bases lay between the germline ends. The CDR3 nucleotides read TGTGCCAGCAGTCACCGGGACGGTGACTACGAGCAGTACTTC. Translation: CASSHRDGDYEQYF.

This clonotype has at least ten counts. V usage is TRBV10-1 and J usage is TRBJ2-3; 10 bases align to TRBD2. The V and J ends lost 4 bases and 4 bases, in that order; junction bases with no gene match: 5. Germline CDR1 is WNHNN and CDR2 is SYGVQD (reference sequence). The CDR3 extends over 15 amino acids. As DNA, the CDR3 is TGCGCCAGCAGTGGAGCGGGAGGGCCCGCAGATACGCAGTATTTT. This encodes CASSGAGGPADTQYF.

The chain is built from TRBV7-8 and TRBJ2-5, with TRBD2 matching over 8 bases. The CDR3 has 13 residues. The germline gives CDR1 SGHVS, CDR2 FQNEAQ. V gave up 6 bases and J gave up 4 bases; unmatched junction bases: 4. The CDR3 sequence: CASSYTSGETQYF. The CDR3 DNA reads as TGTGCCAGCAGTTACACTAGCGGAGAGACCCAGTACTTC.

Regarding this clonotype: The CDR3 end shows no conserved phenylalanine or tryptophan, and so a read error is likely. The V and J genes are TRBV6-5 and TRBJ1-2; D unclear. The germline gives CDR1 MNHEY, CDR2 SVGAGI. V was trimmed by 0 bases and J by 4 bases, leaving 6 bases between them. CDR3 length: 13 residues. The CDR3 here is CASSYSAFYGYTS. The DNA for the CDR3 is TGTGCCAGCAGTTACTCGGCATTCTATGGCTACACCTCC.

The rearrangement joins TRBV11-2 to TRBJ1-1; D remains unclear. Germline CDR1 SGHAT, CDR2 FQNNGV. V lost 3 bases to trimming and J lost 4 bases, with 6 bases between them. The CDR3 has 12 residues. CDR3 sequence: CASSLLPTEAFF. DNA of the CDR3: TGTGCCAGCAGCTTGCTCCCCACTGAAGCTTTCTTT.

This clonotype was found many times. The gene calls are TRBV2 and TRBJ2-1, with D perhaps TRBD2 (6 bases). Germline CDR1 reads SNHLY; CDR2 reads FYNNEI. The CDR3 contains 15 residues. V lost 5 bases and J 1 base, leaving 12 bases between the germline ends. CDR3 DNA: TGTGCCAGCAGTAATCGTCGGGAGTCCTACAATGAGCAGTTCTTC. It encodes CASSNRRESYNEQFF.